This T cell receptor (beta chain) comes out of a study of blood T cells in healthy people across ages. Study-wide context: Template switching captured about one barcoded beta molecule per two T cells.

Study-level points and caveats: The long-lived group displayed more naive CD4+ cells, plus higher diversity, than the aged donors did.

The authors ran a second PCR of 7 to 11 cycles using a sample-barcoded 5' primer and a J-beta primer mix. TCRdb reprocessed the 5' RACE reads with MiXCR, giving one entry per CDR3 protein. The sample includes about 1,800,000 distinct CDR3 sequences, roughly 27% of them seen just once. This clonotype showed up just a few times. The target antigen is unknown. The germline V gene has CDR1 SEHNR and CDR2 FQNEAQ (reference sequence). The CDR3 runs to 14 residues. V was cut by 4 bases and J by 10 bases, with 17 bases left in between. The TCR sequence derives from a woman in her thirties in good health. Sequencing input: blood. This chain uses TRBV7-9 with TRBJ2-1; weak D call: TRBD1 (5 bases). CDR3 DNA sequence: TGTGCCAGCAGCTCTGTAGGGGCGCGTGTCGAGCAGTTCTTC. This gives the protein CASSSVGARVEQFF.